One sample yielded the 32 T cell receptor beta chains listed below, sequenced in a study of metastatic and nonmetastatic thyroid tumors. Using MiXCR, TCRdb reanalyzed the PCR reads. The sample holds tens of thousands of clones, about a sixth seen once. Thyroid surgery had not been preceded by any treatment in any patient. The source material was blood. The receptors come from a male donor with papillary thyroid cancer or a benign thyroid nodule (not recorded which). Some clones in this sample may be carry-over from other donors' samples.

The chain has TRBV20-1 and TRBJ1-3; D gene ambiguous. From germline, CDR1 is DFQATT and CDR2 SNEGSKA (reference sequence). The CDR3 has 15 residues. V was trimmed by 5 bases and J by 0 bases, leaving 14 bases between them. The CDR3 loop is CSAPDMVSSGNTIYF. CDR3 coding DNA: TGCAGTGCTCCCGATATGGTGAGCTCTGGAAACACCATATATTTT.

This clone has at least ten counts. Within the sample, other DNA sequences also encode this same CDR3. This chain joins TRBV20-1 and TRBJ2-1, with TRBD2 identical over 12 bases. V shed 4 bases, J shed 12 bases, and the junction held 13 bases outside the gene matches. The CDR3 spans 15 residues. Germline CDR1 and CDR2: DFQATT and SNEGSKA (reference sequence). CDR3 nucleotide sequence: TGCAGTGCTATCCTTGGGGCTAGCGGGAGGGTGGTGCAGTTCTTC. As protein: CSAILGASGRVVQFF.

About this clone itself: One junction end does not reproduce the germline sequence, and a read error may be involved. The V and J genes are TRBV6-1 and TRBJ2-3; D assignment may be TRBD1 or TRBD2 (5 bases each). Germline V gene data show CDR1 as MNHNS and CDR2 as SASEGT. The CDR3 consists of 18 residues. The CDR3 DNA reads as TGTGCCATCAGTGAGTCACGGGGAGCTGGGGGTATCCCAGATACGCAGTATTTT. Protein product: CAISESRGAGGIPDTQYF.

V usage is TRBV12-3 or TRBV12-4 and J usage is TRBJ1-2; D unresolved. This CDR3 has 12 residues. V shed 11 bases and J shed 8 bases, with 18 bases lying between them. The CDR3 bases are TGTGCCTCCCACCCGGCAGGACGGGGCTACACCTTC. Protein: CASHPAGRGYTF.

In its sample, this clone was seen many times. V gene TRBV30 combines with J gene TRBJ2-1; possibly TRBD1 for D (6 bases). Germline lookup yields CDR1 GTSNPN and CDR2 SVGIG (reference sequence). The CDR3 runs 15 residues. Trimming shortened V by 2 bases and J by 3 bases, and 14 bases separated the two germline ends. CDR3 residues: CAWSNLGANYNEQFF. The DNA of the CDR3 is TGTGCCTGGAGTAATTTGGGGGCTAACTACAATGAGCAGTTCTTC.

V and J are TRBV15 and TRBJ1-1; weak D call: TRBD1 (6 bases). The V gene lost 1 base and the J gene lost 5 bases, with 14 bases spanning the gap. The CDR3 extends over 15 amino acids. CDR1 is LNHNV and CDR2 is YYDKDF in the germline V gene (reference sequence). The CDR3 coding sequence is TGTGCCACCAGCAGAGGGGGAAAGGGGGGAACTGAAGCTTTCTTT. This codes for CATSRGGKGGTEAFF.

This clone occurred many times. The genes are TRBV20-1 and TRBJ2-1, with D possibly being TRBD1 (7 bases). Trimming cost V 3 bases and J 15 bases, with 24 bases left between them. CDR1 DFQATT and CDR2 SNEGSKA come from the germline V gene (reference sequence). The CDR3 sequence is 14 residues long. This CDR3 is CSASPQGQTRDLFF. CDR3 DNA sequence: TGCAGTGCTAGTCCGCAGGGACAGACTAGGGATCTGTTCTTC.

At least ten counts were recorded for this clone. The chain has TRBV6-1 and TRBJ1-5; D perhaps matches TRBD1 (5 bases). This CDR3 is built from 16 residues. Trimming removed 1 base from V and 3 bases from J, with 13 bases in between. The germline CDR1 and CDR2 sequences are MNHNS and SASEGT. CDR3 amino acids: CASSEVGGALNQPQHF. The CDR3, as DNA: TGTGCCAGCAGTGAAGTTGGAGGGGCACTCAATCAGCCCCAGCATTTT.

This clone was counted many times. This rearrangement joins TRBV28 to TRBJ2-3; D unclear. Germline CDR1 and CDR2: MDHEN and SYDVKM. The CDR3 length is 16 residues. Trimming took 2 bases from V and 3 from J, leaving 15 bases between them. In DNA form, the CDR3 reads TGTGCCAGCAGTTTAAGTCTTAGGGCAGCAACAGATACGCAGTATTTT. Translating it yields CASSLSLRAATDTQYF. Using reference TRBV28 and TRBJ2-3 for the parts outside the CDR3, the full variable domain is DVKVTQSSRYLVKRTGEKVFLECVQDMDHENMFWYRQDPGLGLRLIYFSYDVKMKEKGDIPEGYSVSREKKERFSLILESASTNQTSMYLCASSLSLRAATDTQYFGPGTRLTVL.

There are a few counts of this clone. A junction boundary mismatches the germline segment, possibly from a read error. The rearrangement joins TRBV6-4 to TRBJ2-3; D is undetermined. The CDR3 contains 16 residues. Per the germline V gene, CDR1 is MRHNA and CDR2 is SNTAGT. CDR3 DNA: TGTGCCAGCAGTGACACCAGCAGGAGTGGCACGGATACGCAGTGTTTT. Protein product: CASSDTSRSGTDTQCF.

This clone came up many times. The V gene is TRBV3-1, the J gene TRBJ1-4; D is possibly TRBD1 (6 bases). This CDR3 has 15 residues. CDR1 is LGHDT, CDR2 YNNKEL, per germline (reference sequence). The V gene lost 5 bases and the J gene lost 7 bases, with 17 bases spanning the gap. The DNA of the CDR3 is TGTGCCAGCAGCACAGGACAGATATTCGGTGAAAAACTGTTTTTT. This gives the protein CASSTGQIFGEKLFF.

This clone was seen ten or more times. The genes are TRBV20-1 and TRBJ1-2; possibly TRBD1 for D (6 bases). The CDR3 covers 12 residues. CDR1 is DFQATT, CDR2 SNEGSKA, per germline (reference sequence). The V gene lost 6 bases and the J gene lost 3 bases, with 11 bases spanning the gap. This chain's CDR3 is CSAHRVDYGYTF. CDR3 sequence (DNA): TGCAGTGCACACAGGGTGGACTATGGCTACACCTTC.

The chain has TRBV7-2 and TRBJ2-7; TRBD1 is a possible D gene (6 bases). CDR1 SGHTA and CDR2 FQGNSA come from the germline V gene. Trimming shortened V by 1 base and J by 1 base, and 8 bases separated the two germline ends. The CDR3 spans 14 residues. The CDR3 bases are TGTGCCAGCAGCTTAGTGGGGGCTTCCTACGAGCAGTACTTC. Translation: CASSLVGASYEQYF. The entire variable domain, with the rest obtained from reference TRBV7-2 and TRBJ2-7, is as follows: GAGVSQSPSNKVTEKGKDVELRCDPISGHTALYWYRQSLGQGLEFLIYFQGNSAPDKSGLPSDRFSAERTGGSVSTLTIQRTQQEDSAVYLCASSLVGASYEQYFGPGTRLTVT.

This clone has ten or more counts. The CDR3 DNA follows: TGCAGTGCTAGAGATCTACGTGGGGCCCGCAATCAGCCCCAGCATTTT. This sequence encodes CSARDLRGARNQPQHF. V usage is TRBV20-1 and J usage is TRBJ1-5; weak D call: TRBD1 (5 bases). The V and J ends lost 0 bases and 2 bases respectively, with 14 bases between them. Germline CDR1 is DFQATT and CDR2 is SNEGSKA (reference sequence). There are 16 residues in the CDR3.

The sample holds many counts of this clone. This specimen includes other DNA sequences encoding the same CDR3. V is TRBV12-3 or TRBV12-4 and J is TRBJ2-6, with D unclear. This CDR3 is built from 12 residues. Trimming took off 6 bases at V and 4 bases at J, with 4 bases between the two ends. In DNA form, the CDR3 reads TGTGCCAGCAGACCAGGGGCCAACGTCCTGACTTTC. Translation: CASRPGANVLTF.

This clone appeared many times. The chain is built from TRBV11-3 and TRBJ2-7, with D uncertain. Per the germline V gene, CDR1 is SGHNT and CDR2 is YENEEA. Between the trimmed V and J ends, which lost 5 bases and 3 bases, there was a span of 8 bases. CDR3 length: 12 residues. CDR3 in amino acids: CASSNLDYEQYF. CDR3 DNA sequence: TGTGCCAGCAGCAACCTGGACTACGAGCAGTACTTC.

This clone was picked up many times. The rearrangement joins TRBV4-2 to TRBJ2-5; D is unresolved. V was shortened by 0 bases and J by 5 bases, with 7 bases between the two germline ends. The germline CDR1 and CDR2 sequences are LGHNA and YNFKEQ. CDR3 length: 13 amino acids. The CDR3 protein is CASSQETSETQYF. The CDR3, as DNA: TGTGCCAGCAGCCAAGAGACGTCGGAGACCCAGTACTTC.

This clone has a count of ten or more. The chain employs TRBV9 and TRBJ2-3; D possibly matches TRBD1 or TRBD2 (6 bases each). Trimming removed 5 bases from V and 5 bases from J, with 12 bases in between. Germline V CDR1 and CDR2: SGDLS, YYNGEE. This CDR3 has 13 amino acids. The CDR3 sequence is CASSAEGGDTQYF. The CDR3 DNA reads as TGTGCCAGCAGTGCGGAGGGGGGAGATACGCAGTATTTT.

This clone was observed at least ten times. The rearrangement links TRBV5-1 to TRBJ2-1, with 11 positions matching TRBD1. J lost 5 bases, V lost 6 bases, and 4 bases had no gene match. Germline CDR1 SGHRS, CDR2 YFSETQ. The CDR3 loop spans 14 amino acids. Here the CDR3 reads CASTGQGAHNEQFF. CDR3 DNA: TGCGCCAGCACTGGACAGGGGGCCCACAATGAGCAGTTCTTC.

Many counts were recorded for this clone. The V gene is TRBV12-3 or TRBV12-4, the J gene TRBJ1-2; 9 nucleotides match TRBD1. V shed 4 bases and J 6 bases; nucleotides not matched to a gene: 3. The CDR3 has 13 residues. The chain's CDR3 is CASSSTGGDGYTF. The CDR3 DNA follows: TGTGCCAGCAGTTCGACAGGGGGTGATGGCTACACCTTC.

This clone was recorded many times. J is TRBJ1-4 and V is TRBV7-9; TRBD1 might be the D (6 bases). This CDR3 spans 14 amino acids. The ends were cut back, 2 bases at V and 8 bases at J, with 12 bases in the middle. The germline CDR1 and CDR2 sequences are SEHNR and FQNEAQ (reference sequence). The CDR3 DNA is TGTGCCAGCAGCTTACAGGCAGGGGACGAAAAACTGTTTTTT. Residues: CASSLQAGDEKLFF.

This clone was found a few times. V is TRBV15 and J is TRBJ2-1; the match to TRBD2 covers 7 bases. This CDR3 region has 13 residues. The junction had 9 bases not matched to a gene; V was cut back by 9 bases and J by 7 bases. Germline V lookup: CDR1 LNHNV, CDR2 YYDKDF (reference sequence). CDR3 protein: CATGGVDVNEQFF. CDR3 in DNA: TGTGCCACTGGGGGGGTGGACGTGAATGAGCAGTTCTTC. Using reference TRBV15 and TRBJ2-1 for the parts outside the CDR3, the full variable domain is DAMVIQNPRYQVTQFGKPVTLSCSQTLNHNVMYWYQQKSSQAPKLLFHYYDKDFNNEADTPDNFQSRRPNTSFCFLDIRSPGLGDTAMYLCATGGVDVNEQFFGPGTRLTVL.

This clone has a count of ten or more. One base away lies a much larger clone, so this may be a sequencing read error. The same CDR3 can be traced to other DNA sequences in this sample. DNA for the CDR3: TGTGCCAGCAGGCCGGCTAGCGGGGGCCCTGAGCGGTTCTTC. This encodes CASRPASGGPERFF. The chain combines TRBV27 with TRBJ2-1; 10 nucleotides agree with TRBD2. In germline, CDR1 is MNHEY, CDR2 SMNVEV (reference sequence). This CDR3 comprises 14 residues.

This clone was detected ten times or more. The chain has TRBV19 and TRBJ2-6; D is undetermined. Trimming pared 3 bases from V and 0 bases from J, leaving 3 bases between. The CDR3 spans 14 residues. Germline values: CDR1 LNHDA, CDR2 SQIVND (reference sequence). The CDR3 here is CASSMYSGANVLTF. DNA of the CDR3: TGTGCCAGTAGTATGTACTCTGGGGCCAACGTCCTGACTTTC.

The chain has TRBV20-1 and TRBJ2-7, with TRBD2 identical over 8 bases. The CDR3 has 15 residues. Germline CDR1 and CDR2: DFQATT and SNEGSKA (reference sequence). The V gene end was trimmed by 5 bases and the J gene end by 3 bases; junction bases not matched to a gene: 12. The CDR3 region has the DNA TGCAGTGCTCCTAACCCGCGGGGGGCGAGCTACGAGCAGTACTTC. Translating it yields CSAPNPRGASYEQYF.

Note on this clone: A much larger clone lies one base from this, so it may be a read error. The limits of the CDR3 on the DNA are not certain, so only TCRdb's listed CDR3 is given. Other nucleotide sequences in the sample specify the same CDR3. The rearrangement links TRBV13 to TRBJ2-1; the D call in the table, TRBD1, was not verified against the DNA. Germline V gene sequence: CDR1 PRHDT, CDR2 FYEKMQ (reference sequence). The CDR3 region is 16 residues in length, termini included. The CDR3 is CASSFGAGTRYNEQFF.

This clone was detected only a few times. Compared with germline, one end of the junction differs, possibly owing to a read error. The chain combines TRBV12-3 or TRBV12-4 with TRBJ2-7; 8 bases align to TRBD2. This CDR3 has 18 amino acids. CDR3 nucleotides: TGTGTCAGCACCCGGGGGGACTTAGCGGGACTGGGGTTTTTCGAGCAGTACTTC. This translates into CVSTRGDLAGLGFFEQYF.

This clone occurred many times. The gene calls are TRBV28 and TRBJ2-1; D uncertain. The V end lost 2 bases, the J end lost 5 bases, and 7 bases lay between the germline ends. Germline-derived CDR1 and CDR2 are MDHEN and SYDVKM. CDR3 length equals 13 residues. The CDR3 is CASSLGLDNEQFF. CDR3 coding DNA: TGTGCCAGCAGTTTAGGCTTAGACAATGAGCAGTTCTTC.

Ten or more counts support this clone. The chain joins TRBV5-1 to TRBJ1-2; the D gene is possibly TRBD1 (5 bases). V lost 0 bases, J lost 6 bases, and 6 bases lay in between. This CDR3 region has 12 residues. Germline CDR1 reads SGHRS; CDR2 reads YFSETQ. CDR3 sequence reads: CASSLAGNGYTF. The CDR3 region has the DNA TGCGCCAGCAGCTTGGCAGGGAATGGCTACACCTTC.

This clone was detected only a few times. The chain couples TRBV6-1 to TRBJ2-1; either TRBD1 or TRBD2 may fit D (5 bases each). V shed 6 bases and J shed 7 bases, with 22 bases lying between them. Germline loops: CDR1 MNHNS, CDR2 SASEGT. The CDR3 is 16 amino acids. This CDR3 is CASRWASWGSGNEQFF. The DNA for the CDR3 is TGTGCCAGCAGGTGGGCTAGCTGGGGGTCCGGGAATGAGCAGTTCTTC.

In this sample, this clone turned up many times. The chain has TRBV7-8 and TRBJ2-6, with D unclear. V was shortened by 6 bases and J by 2 bases, with 14 bases between the two germline ends. CDR1 SGHVS and CDR2 FQNEAQ come from the germline V gene. The CDR3 is made up of 16 amino acids. CDR3 nucleotides: TGTGCCAGCAGTCCCTGGAGTATGACTGGGGCCAACGTCCTGACTTTC. Translation gives CASSPWSMTGANVLTF.

In this sample, this clone is medium-sized. The V and J genes are TRBV6-5 and TRBJ1-1, with a possible D match to TRBD1 (5 bases). Trimming took 0 bases from V and 7 from J, leaving 15 bases between them. This CDR3 region has 15 residues. Germline V lookup: CDR1 MNHEY, CDR2 SVGAGI. In nucleotides, the CDR3 is TGTGCCAGCAGTTACTCCCTACACCAGGGCTTTGAAGCTTTCTTT. It codes for CASSYSLHQGFEAFF.